Listed below are T cell receptor beta chains from one sample, sequenced in a study of identical twins. TCRdb reprocessed the 5' RACE reads via MiXCR and lists one record per CDR3 protein. The repertoire includes roughly 1.6 million distinct CDR3 sequences, about 30% of them detected once, and about 0.25% sits in the top ten. The specimen sequenced was cord blood. The receptors shown here come from a newborn girl in good health. The conserved cysteine and the conserved F or W are not part of the CDR3 here. The D gene is left open where the match is weak. Size is stated for part of the rows, as once, few or many counts, or as a class when the clone is expanded.

d_call clone_size v_call cdr3_aa
TRBD2 many TRBV20-1 SAREAGGSYEQY
NA NA TRBV2 ASRDSYSYNEQY
NA few TRBV27 ASSLDSPLGEQY
TRBD1 NA TRBV10-3 AIGTGPYSNQPQH
NA NA TRBV10-2 ASSGGPYNEQY
TRBD2 NA TRBV6-5 ASSYSGLAGGGDTQY
NA many TRBV7-8 ASSLGQRSEKLF
NA NA TRBV7-9 ASSLGSLAYGYT
TRBD1 NA TRBV6-5 ASHGGQVFYEQY
TRBD1 NA TRBV9 ASSVTQGTGELF
TRBD1 NA TRBV12-3/TRBV12-4 ASSLGVGDRDLPQH
TRBD2 NA TRBV20-1 SASLAGGGAQETQY
NA NA TRBV10-3 AISDGKTSYEQY
NA many TRBV10-2 ASSEPGGYEQY